The 8 T cell receptor beta chains reported below all come from one sample, sequenced in a study of blood T cell repertoires in COVID-19 (TCRdb year 2020). To prepare the library, the immunoSEQ multiplex PCR assay was applied. Imported from immuneACCESS, the table was reduced by TCRdb to in-frame sequences with V and J called. These copies leave out some clones; in studies compared against another copy, an unresolved V gene accounts for under half, and the cause of the remainder is not known. The sample table records tens of thousands of clones; roughly 70% of these occur just once. Of the sample, less than 5% is held by the ten largest clones. Sequencing input: peripheral blood. Receptors originate from a man between 65 and 80 years old with COVID-19, enrolled during active disease.

V and J are TRBV6-5 and TRBJ2-7, with TRBD1 matching 7 bases. In germline, CDR1 is MNHEY, CDR2 SVGAGI. J gave up 0 bases and V 6 bases, and 8 bases lay outside the gene matches. The CDR3 spans 15 residues. The DNA of the CDR3 is TGTGCCAGCAGGAGACAGGGCCAGGGCTCCTACGAGCAGTACTTC. Encoded protein: CASRRQGQGSYEQYF.

At least ten counts were recorded for this clone. The rearrangement links TRBV2 to TRBJ1-6; TRBD1 might be the D (6 bases). This CDR3 region has 15 residues. The V gene lost 1 base and the J gene lost 6 bases, with 10 bases spanning the gap. Germline lookup yields CDR1 SNHLY and CDR2 FYNNEI. DNA for the CDR3: TGTGCCAGCAGTGAAGACAGGGCAATTAATTCACCCCTCCACTTT. Translated, it gives CASSEDRAINSPLHF.

This chain uses TRBV5-5 with TRBJ2-3, with D unresolved. With 4 bases removed from V and 2 bases from J, the gap between germline ends came to 17 bases. This CDR3 has 16 residues. Germline assignment: CDR1 SGHKS and CDR2 YYEKEE (reference sequence). Here the CDR3 DNA reads TGTGCCAGCAGCGTACTACCCTCCTCATTCACAGATACGCAGTATTTT. This sequence encodes CASSVLPSSFTDTQYF. Together with reference TRBV5-5 and TRBJ2-3, the CDR3 gives the full variable domain: DAGVTQSPTHLIKTRGQQVTLRCSPISGHKSVSWYQQVLGQGPQFIFQYYEKEERGRGNFPDRFSARQFPNYSSELNVNALLLGDSALYLCASSVLPSSFTDTQYFGPGTRLTVL.

The gene calls are TRBV7-2 and TRBJ1-2, with D hard to call. The germline V gene encodes CDR1 SGHTA and CDR2 FQGNSA. V lost 1 base and J 5 bases, leaving 17 bases between the germline ends. The length of the CDR3 is 16 residues. The CDR3 is CASSLVAGSGGYGYTF. CDR3 DNA sequence: TGTGCCAGCAGCTTAGTGGCGGGATCCGGCGGGTATGGCTACACCTTC.

The chain joins TRBV9 to TRBJ2-3; TRBD2 matches 14 bases. Germline values: CDR1 SGDLS, CDR2 YYNGEE. Trimming took 4 bases from V and 8 from J; bases not matched to a gene: 9. The CDR3 is 16 residues long. The chain's CDR3 is CASSPGLAGVFGTQYF. Here the CDR3 DNA reads TGTGCCAGCAGCCCGGGACTAGCGGGAGTGTTCGGTACGCAGTATTTT.

This sequence joins TRBV10-3 and TRBJ1-5, with a tentative D call TRBD1 (5 bases). This CDR3 comprises 14 residues. The germline V and J ends were trimmed by 6 bases and 5 bases, with 14 bases remaining between them. The V gene's germline CDR1 is ENHRY and CDR2 SYGVKD. The CDR3 loop reads CAISGGRADQPQHF. In nucleotides, the CDR3 is TGTGCCATCAGCGGGGGTAGGGCAGATCAGCCCCAGCATTTT.

The chain links TRBV3-1 (or the pseudogene TRBV3-2) to TRBJ2-1; 8 bases align to TRBD2. The trim removed 4 bases at V and 2 bases at J, leaving 7 bases unmatched. CDR3 length equals 16 residues. CDR1 and CDR2 from the germline V gene are LGHDT and YNNKEL (reference sequence). DNA for the CDR3: TGTGCCAGCAGCCCGGGGGGGACCAATCCCTACAATGAGCAGTTCTTC. Its protein is CASSPGGTNPYNEQFF.

The chain employs TRBV10-3 and TRBJ1-1; perhaps TRBD1 as D (6 bases). The CDR3 length is 15 residues. Germline V gene data show CDR1 as ENHRY and CDR2 as SYGVKD. V was shortened by 2 bases and J by 4 bases, with 14 bases between the two germline ends. CDR3 protein: CAISERQGRGTEAFF. The CDR3 DNA sequence: TGTGCCATCAGTGAGCGGCAGGGGCGCGGCACTGAAGCTTTCTTT.